This T cell receptor beta chain was sequenced during a study of metastatic and nonmetastatic thyroid tumors. Study information: Where malignant and benign thyroid patients were concerned, repertoires were compared across blood and tumor or nodule tissue.

Trimming cost V 0 bases and J 1 base, with 17 bases left between them. This CDR3 spans 18 amino acids. The V gene's germline CDR1 is SGHKS and CDR2 YYEKEE (reference sequence). Prior to thyroid surgery, none of the patients had received any treatment. This clone has ten or more counts. TCRdb re-called clones via MiXCR from the PCR reads. The sample includes approximately 8,000 clones, roughly a quarter of them seen just once. The source of this sequence is a female donor with papillary thyroid cancer or a benign thyroid nodule (not recorded which). Some clones in this sample may be carry-over from other donors' samples. The chain recombines TRBV5-5 with TRBJ2-1, with D maybe TRBD1 (7 bases). The specimen sequenced was tumor tissue. The CDR3 protein is CASSLVGGTAASYNEQFF. The CDR3 DNA follows: TGTGCCAGCAGCTTGGTGGGCGGGACAGCAGCATCCTACAATGAGCAGTTCTTC.